The 2 T cell receptor beta chains given below trace back to one sample, sequenced in a study of CD8 T cells in Susac syndrome (dated by TCRdb to the late 2010s). The library was obtained by the immunoSEQ multiplex PCR assay. RNA was extracted using the RNeasy kit, and roughly 0.45 to 1 ug of the RNA was reverse transcribed with random hexamers. TCRdb trimmed public reads at Q25 via fastp, called clones via MiXCR and kept in-frame beta chains. One record per CDR3 amino acid sequence lists the most common genes and DNA. The sample table contains approximately 150,000 distinct CDR3 sequences; only one count was recorded for around 94% of them. The top ten constitute over 0.09% of the sample. What was sequenced was CD4+ T cells from PBMCs. The receptors were sampled from a human donor with multiple sclerosis.

In its sample, this clonotype was seen once. This rearrangement joins TRBV30 to TRBJ1-1, with D perhaps matching TRBD1 (6 bases). The CDR3 extends over 17 amino acids. Germline CDR1 reads GTSNPN; CDR2 reads SVGIG (reference sequence). The germline V and J ends were trimmed by 3 bases and 1 base, with 21 bases remaining between them. CDR3 residues: CAWRLPLGAGQNTEAFF. The CDR3 coding sequence is TGTGCCTGGAGATTGCCTCTAGGGGCGGGACAGAACACTGAAGCTTTCTTT.

The V and J genes are TRBV30 and TRBJ1-1; TRBD1 is a possible D gene (6 bases). The V and J ends lost 4 bases and 13 bases respectively, with 22 bases between them. Germline V CDR1 and CDR2: GTSNPN, SVGIG (reference sequence). The CDR3 loop spans 13 amino acids. The CDR3, as DNA: TGTGCCTGGAACTCCGGGACAAGAGGTAGGGTTTTCTTT. Amino acid sequence: CAWNSGTRGRVFF.